The 29 T cell receptor beta chains given below trace back to one sample, sequenced in a study of blood T cell repertoires in COVID-19. Profiling relied on immunoSEQ multiplex PCR, and the TCRdb table lists in-frame clones only, not all of them. Of 75,000 to 90,000 clones listed, around four fifths were seen once; the top ten hold under 20%. Sequenced sample: peripheral blood. The receptor set was obtained from a man older than 75 with active or convalescent COVID-19.

This chain connects TRBV27 to TRBJ2-2; D possibly corresponds to TRBD2 (5 bases). CDR1 is MNHEY and CDR2 is SMNVEV in the germline V gene (reference sequence). V was pared by 8 bases and J by 5 bases, with 9 bases between. CDR3 length equals 12 residues. This chain's CDR3 is CASARETGELFF. DNA of the CDR3: TGTGCCAGCGCGAGGGAAACCGGGGAGCTGTTTTTT.

V and J are TRBV19 and TRBJ2-5, with 8 nucleotides matching TRBD2. V lost 9 bases, J lost 2 bases, and 11 bases stayed unmatched. Germline assignment: CDR1 LNHDA and CDR2 SQIVND (reference sequence). The CDR3 sequence is 15 residues long. CDR3 bases: TGTGCCAGCAGACCGACTAGCGTATCACAAGAGACCCAGTACTTC. Translating gives CASRPTSVSQETQYF.

The chain carries TRBV24-1 and TRBJ1-5, with unresolved D. The germline gives CDR1 KGHDR, CDR2 SFDVKD. The V end was cut by 2 bases, the J end by 5 bases, with 12 bases between. CDR3 size: 15 residues. The CDR3 DNA reads TGTGCCACCAGTGATTCCCGGGGAGTCGATCAGCCCCAGCATTTT. Residues: CATSDSRGVDQPQHF.

The V gene is TRBV5-1, the J gene TRBJ2-3; 8 bases agree with TRBD2. V shed 1 base and J 3 bases; nucleotides not matched to a gene: 7. The germline V gene encodes CDR1 SGHRS and CDR2 YFSETQ. There are 16 residues in the CDR3. The chain's CDR3 is CASSLTTGGLTDTQYF. CDR3 sequence (DNA): TGCGCCAGCAGCTTGACGACGGGGGGGCTTACAGATACGCAGTATTTT.

The chain couples TRBV18 to TRBJ2-3; weak D call: TRBD2 (5 bases). The CDR3 covers 16 residues. Between the trimmed V and J ends, which lost 2 bases and 0 bases, there was a span of 12 bases. CDR1 is KGHSH and CDR2 is LQKENI in the germline V gene. The CDR3 loop reads CASSPGSTRSTDTQYF. As DNA, the CDR3 is TGTGCCAGCTCACCAGGCAGCACTAGAAGCACAGATACGCAGTATTTT.

In its sample, this clone was seen once. This chain joins TRBV28 and TRBJ2-5; 8 bases map to TRBD2. Germline CDR1 reads MDHEN; CDR2 reads SYDVKM. CDR3 size: 16 residues. V gave up 6 bases and J gave up 5 bases; unmatched junction bases: 14. The CDR3 here is CASSHGSSGSWETQYF. The CDR3 nucleotides are TGTGCCAGCAGCCATGGCTCTAGCGGGTCGTGGGAGACCCAGTACTTC.

The chain carries TRBV5-4 and TRBJ2-5, with a tentative D call TRBD2 (5 bases). Trimming shortened V by 4 bases and J by 1 base, and 8 bases separated the two germline ends. The CDR3 has 13 residues. Germline CDR1 SGHNT, CDR2 YYREEE (reference sequence). Here the CDR3 reads CASSRLLQETQYF. DNA for the CDR3: TGTGCCAGCAGCCGACTACTCCAAGAGACCCAGTACTTC.

This clone turned up a few times. The chain carries TRBV7-8 and TRBJ1-3; no reliable D call. The CDR3 runs to 15 residues. V lost 5 bases, J lost 0 bases, and 11 bases lay in between. CDR1 is SGHVS and CDR2 is FQNEAQ in the germline V gene. The CDR3 region is CASSADGLSGNTIYF. The CDR3 bases are TGTGCCAGCAGCGCGGACGGACTCTCTGGAAACACCATATATTTT.

In its sample, this clone was seen a few times. J is TRBJ2-7 and V is TRBV7-8; 9 bases are shared with TRBD1. Germline CDR1 reads SGHVS; CDR2 reads FQNEAQ. Trimming removed 8 bases from V and 5 bases from J; junction bases left unmatched: 13. This CDR3 spans 15 amino acids. The DNA of the CDR3 is TGTGCCAGCGCGCTGAGGACAGGGGCAGTCAACGAGCAGTACGTC. The encoded protein is CASALRTGAVNEQYV.

The rearrangement joins TRBV6-5 to TRBJ2-2; the match to TRBD1 covers 7 bases. The CDR3 has 16 residues. V trimming: 2 bases; J trimming: 4 bases; junction bases outside the gene matches: 7. The V gene's germline CDR1 is MNHEY and CDR2 SVGAGI. The CDR3 loop reads CASSYANRGSTGELFF. In nucleotides, the CDR3 is TGTGCCAGCAGTTACGCAAACAGGGGTTCCACCGGGGAGCTGTTTTTT.

The CDR3 nucleotides read TGTGCCAGCAGCCAAGGGGGAGCGGGAGAAGCCTACAATGAGCAGTTCTTC. This encodes CASSQGGAGEAYNEQFF. The chain couples TRBV3-1 (or the pseudogene TRBV3-2) to TRBJ2-1, with 8 bases aligning to TRBD2. CDR1 LGHDT and CDR2 YNNKEL come from the germline V gene (reference sequence). J was trimmed by 2 bases and V by 1 base; bases with no gene match: 7. The CDR3 runs 17 residues.

This chain connects TRBV11-3 to TRBJ2-1, with D perhaps TRBD1 (6 bases). The V gene lost 5 bases and the J gene lost 9 bases, with 8 bases spanning the gap. Germline CDR1 is SGHNT and CDR2 is YENEEA. This CDR3 comprises 11 residues. The CDR3 loop is CASSPDSEQFF. DNA for the CDR3: TGTGCCAGCAGCCCGGACAGTGAGCAGTTCTTC.

The V gene is TRBV5-1, the J gene TRBJ2-3; 9 positions match TRBD2. Per the germline V gene, CDR1 is SGHRS and CDR2 is YFSETQ. The CDR3 is 16 amino acids. The ends lost 4 bases at V and 7 bases at J; junction bases unmatched: 13. The DNA of the CDR3 is TGCGCCAGCAGCGGGACGACTAGCGGAATAGGTAATACGCAGTATTTT. Translating gives CASSGTTSGIGNTQYF.

The rearrangement joins TRBV19 to TRBJ1-6, with 9 bases identical to TRBD1. V was pared by 3 bases and J by 0 bases, with 3 bases of the junction left unmatched. This CDR3 has 17 residues. CDR1 LNHDA and CDR2 SQIVND come from the germline V gene (reference sequence). CDR3 nucleotide sequence: TGTGCCAGTAGTATCGGACAGGGGAGCTCCTATAATTCACCCCTCCACTTT. Its protein is CASSIGQGSSYNSPLHF.

The V call is TRBV19, the J call TRBJ2-2, with 9 positions matching TRBD1. Germline assignment: CDR1 LNHDA and CDR2 SQIVND (reference sequence). Losses at the gene ends were 5 bases for V and 6 bases for J; bases not matched to a gene: 13. The length of the CDR3 is 17 residues. The CDR3 here is CASSDRRLGQGAGELFF. CDR3 nucleotide sequence: TGTGCCAGTAGTGATAGAAGGCTGGGACAGGGAGCCGGGGAGCTGTTTTTT.

This clone was counted once. This sequence joins TRBV15 and TRBJ1-2; D possibly corresponds to TRBD1 (5 bases). Per the germline V gene, CDR1 is LNHNV and CDR2 is YYDKDF (reference sequence). Trimming took off 1 base at V and 1 base at J, with 19 bases between the two ends. This CDR3 contains 18 residues. As DNA, the CDR3 is TGTGCCACCAGCAGAGCTCGACTTGGATTCCAGGGTAACTATGGCTACACCTTC. Its translation is CATSRARLGFQGNYGYTF.

This chain connects TRBV6-6 to TRBJ2-1, with 9 bases aligning to TRBD1. V shed 6 bases and J 12 bases; nucleotides not matched to a gene: 12. Germline V gene lookup returns CDR1 MNHNY and CDR2 SVGAGI (reference sequence). The CDR3 contains 14 residues. For the CDR3, the DNA is TGTGCCAGCAGCTCCTCCGGGACAGGGAGGGGGCAGTTCTTC. This gives the protein CASSSSGTGRGQFF.

This clone was picked up one time. The rearrangement links TRBV6-2 or TRBV6-3 to TRBJ2-1; D call uncertain. Trimming left V 0 bases short and J 5 bases short, with 8 bases between. Germline assignment: CDR1 MNHEY and CDR2 SVGEGT. This CDR3 spans 14 amino acids. The CDR3 bases are TGTGCCAGCAGTTACTCGATGCTACACAATGAGCAGTTCTTC. It encodes CASSYSMLHNEQFF.

V and J are TRBV19 and TRBJ1-1, with D maybe TRBD1 (5 bases). CDR1 is LNHDA and CDR2 is SQIVND in the germline V gene (reference sequence). CDR3 size: 14 residues. Trimming pared 5 bases from V and 2 bases from J, leaving 12 bases between. CDR3 DNA: TGTGCCAGTAGTGTTCAGACAGCAAACACTGAAGCTTTCTTT. Amino acids: CASSVQTANTEAFF.

V and J are TRBV15 and TRBJ2-5; 11 bases align to TRBD2. The CDR3 extends over 16 amino acids. Trimming removed 2 bases from V and 7 bases from J; junction bases left unmatched: 9. Germline CDR1 is LNHNV and CDR2 is YYDKDF (reference sequence). CDR3 bases: TGTGCCACCAGCAGACCCGGGACTAGCGGCCTGGGGACCCAGTACTTC. This sequence encodes CATSRPGTSGLGTQYF.

This chain connects TRBV5-8 to TRBJ1-2; weak D call: TRBD1 (5 bases). The CDR3 length is 14 residues. Germline values: CDR1 SGHTS, CDR2 YDEGEE. Trimming took off 2 bases at V and 8 bases at J, with 16 bases between the two ends. This chain's CDR3 is CASSFPGGGSGYTF. CDR3 sequence (DNA): TGTGCCAGCAGCTTTCCCGGGGGAGGATCGGGCTACACCTTC.

The genes are TRBV5-1 and TRBJ1-1, with D perhaps TRBD1 (6 bases). Deletions cut 0 bases from V and 0 bases from J, with 15 bases between. Germline loops: CDR1 SGHRS, CDR2 YFSETQ. The CDR3 is made up of 17 amino acids. Here the CDR3 DNA reads TGCGCCAGCAGCTTGGCAGGGCAGGGGCGGATGAACACTGAAGCTTTCTTT. Protein sequence: CASSLAGQGRMNTEAFF.

This chain uses TRBV19 with TRBJ1-1; tentative D call: TRBD1 (6 bases). V shed 3 bases and J shed 5 bases, with 19 bases lying between them. Germline V gene data show CDR1 as LNHDA and CDR2 as SQIVND (reference sequence). The CDR3 sequence is 16 residues long. CDR3: CASSMKGRGAGTEAFF. The CDR3 coding sequence is TGTGCCAGTAGTATGAAGGGCAGGGGAGCGGGGACTGAAGCTTTCTTT.

CDR3 region: CASSPLVYGGNEQFF. The DNA of the CDR3 is TGTGCCAGCTCACCCTTAGTATACGGTGGCAATGAGCAGTTCTTC. The rearrangement uses TRBV18 and TRBJ2-1; no definite D call. Germline CDR1 and CDR2: KGHSH and LQKENI. V gave up 3 bases and J gave up 6 bases, with 15 bases separating them. CDR3 length: 15 amino acids.

The V and J genes are TRBV25-1 and TRBJ2-3; D is unresolved. From germline, CDR1 is MGHDK and CDR2 SYGVNS. The CDR3 length is 11 residues. With 3 bases removed from V and 5 bases from J, the gap between germline ends came to 3 bases. The CDR3 DNA is TGTGCCAGCAGTGATCTAGATACGCAGTATTTT. This codes for CASSDLDTQYF.

The chain couples TRBV6-4 to TRBJ2-2, with 7 bases that match TRBD2. From germline, CDR1 is MRHNA and CDR2 SNTAGT. This CDR3 region has 15 residues. The trim removed 6 bases at V and 2 bases at J, leaving 6 bases unmatched. The CDR3: CASSRLAANTGELFF. CDR3 DNA: TGTGCCAGCAGCCGACTAGCAGCTAACACCGGGGAGCTGTTTTTT.

The chain's CDR3 is CATSEARGGGTDTQYF. In DNA, the CDR3 is TGTGCCACCAGTGAGGCCAGGGGAGGGGGCACAGATACGCAGTATTTT. The rearrangement uses TRBV24-1 and TRBJ2-3; a possible D gene is TRBD2 (7 bases). V was shortened by 4 bases and J by 1 base, with 14 bases between the two germline ends. Germline CDR1 reads KGHDR; CDR2 reads SFDVKD. The CDR3 length is 16 residues.

This sequence joins TRBV5-1 and TRBJ2-2; 9 bases align to TRBD1. Germline CDR1 SGHRS, CDR2 YFSETQ. The CDR3 contains 17 residues. Unmatched junction bases numbered 11, after V lost 4 bases and J lost 4 bases. CDR3 residues: CASSRITGGAGTGELFF. The CDR3 coding sequence is TGCGCCAGCAGCCGAATCACAGGGGGCGCCGGCACCGGGGAGCTGTTTTTT.

This rearrangement joins TRBV5-1 to TRBJ1-1, with D maybe TRBD1 (5 bases). Germline CDR1 reads SGHRS; CDR2 reads YFSETQ. This CDR3 has 16 residues. The ends were cut back, 4 bases at V and 0 bases at J, with 16 bases in the middle. The CDR3 nucleotides read TGCGCCAGCAGCCTAATATCCGGGGGGATGAACACTGAAGCTTTCTTT. Translating it yields CASSLISGGMNTEAFF.